These 19 T cell receptor beta chains came from one sample sequenced in a study of blood T cell repertoires in COVID-19. Some clones are missing from TCRdb's copy, which holds only in-frame ones; the method was immunoSEQ multiplex PCR. The repertoire includes fewer than 250,000 clones, 70% to 85% of them detected once, and around an eighth sits in the top ten. Material for sequencing was peripheral blood. These receptors were collected from a woman aged 50 to 60 with acute or convalescent COVID-19.

The chain links TRBV5-1 to TRBJ2-5, with D possibly being TRBD2 (5 bases). The V and J ends lost 7 bases and 9 bases respectively, with 19 bases between them. Germline V lookup: CDR1 SGHRS, CDR2 YFSETQ. The CDR3 consists of 13 residues. CDR3 bases: TGCGCCAGCGGTTCTCGGGAAGCACGTTCCCAGTACTTC. Translation: CASGSREARSQYF.

This sequence joins TRBV30 and TRBJ2-4; possibly TRBD2 for D (6 bases). V was trimmed by 1 base and J by 5 bases, leaving 15 bases between them. Germline V gene lookup returns CDR1 GTSNPN and CDR2 SVGIG (reference sequence). The CDR3 is 15 amino acids. The CDR3 coding sequence is TGTGCCTGGAGTGCCCAAACGGGAGTCCAAAACATTCAGTACTTC. This translates into CAWSAQTGVQNIQYF.

This clone was counted a few times. This chain connects TRBV5-6 to TRBJ1-1; 11 nucleotides agree with TRBD1. Germline CDR1 and CDR2: SGHDT and YYEEEE. Unmatched junction bases numbered 10, after V lost 0 bases and J lost 3 bases. This CDR3 contains 18 residues. The chain's CDR3 is CASSLVGQGVRMDTEAFF. The DNA for the CDR3 is TGTGCCAGCAGCTTGGTGGGACAGGGGGTCCGGATGGACACTGAAGCTTTCTTT.

The chain recombines TRBV12-3 or TRBV12-4 with TRBJ1-5; 7 nucleotides align to TRBD1. Trimming removed 5 bases from V and 6 bases from J; junction bases left unmatched: 4. The CDR3 totals 13 residues. CDR3 residues: CASSRGQVQPQHF. CDR3 in DNA: TGTGCCAGCAGTAGGGGGCAGGTTCAGCCCCAGCATTTT.

The rearrangement uses TRBV5-1 and TRBJ2-3; D is perhaps TRBD1 (5 bases). The germline gives CDR1 SGHRS, CDR2 YFSETQ. The CDR3 contains 15 residues. The V end was cut by 0 bases, the J end by 5 bases, with 13 bases between. CDR3 sequence: CASSLGLQEKDTQYF. CDR3 bases: TGCGCCAGCAGCTTGGGTTTACAGGAAAAAGATACGCAGTATTTT.

This chain uses TRBV11-3 with TRBJ2-3; 7 bases are shared with TRBD2. This CDR3 contains 15 residues. Per germline, CDR1 SGHNT and CDR2 YENEEA. Trimming removed 4 bases from V and 1 base from J; junction bases left unmatched: 5. The CDR3 sequence: CASSSGGGGTDTQYF. CDR3 DNA: TGTGCCAGCAGCTCCGGCGGGGGAGGCACAGATACGCAGTATTTT.

The chain combines TRBV11-2 with TRBJ2-6, with TRBD1 matching over 10 bases. V trimming: 2 bases; J trimming: 2 bases; junction bases outside the gene matches: 6. This CDR3 comprises 18 residues. Germline V gene lookup returns CDR1 SGHAT and CDR2 FQNNGV. For the CDR3, the DNA is TGTGCCAGCAGCTTATGGGACAGGGGAGAGCCTGGGGCCAACGTCCTGACTTTC. Protein: CASSLWDRGEPGANVLTF. The variable domain in full, with the rest retrieved from reference TRBV11-2 and TRBJ2-6, is EAGVAQSPRYKIIEKRQSVAFWCNPISGHATLYWYQQILGQGPKLLIQFQNNGVVDDSQLPKDRFSAERLKGVDSTLKIQPAKLEDSAVYLCASSLWDRGEPGANVLTFGAGSRLTVL.

The chain has TRBV24-1 and TRBJ2-7, with a weak D call TRBD1 (5 bases). This CDR3 has 14 residues. The V and J ends lost 5 bases and 7 bases respectively, with 17 bases between them. Germline lookup yields CDR1 KGHDR and CDR2 SFDVKD. This chain's CDR3 is CATSGYGASQEQYF. The DNA for the CDR3 is TGTGCCACCAGTGGATATGGGGCTTCGCAAGAGCAGTACTTC.

The chain links TRBV28 to TRBJ2-2, with D maybe TRBD1 (6 bases). The CDR3 has 14 residues. V shed 6 bases and J shed 10 bases, with 18 bases lying between them. Germline loops: CDR1 MDHEN, CDR2 SYDVKM. This CDR3 reads CASSLRIGTTELFF. For the CDR3, the DNA is TGTGCCAGCAGCCTAAGGATTGGGACAACGGAGCTGTTTTTT.

The V and J genes are TRBV2 and TRBJ1-6, with 9 bases lining up with TRBD1. Trimming cost V 6 bases and J 7 bases; bases outside gene matches: 7. The CDR3 has 15 amino acids. Germline V gene sequence: CDR1 SNHLY, CDR2 FYNNEI. This CDR3 reads CASRGGTGRNSPLHF. CDR3 bases: TGTGCCAGCAGAGGGGGGACAGGGAGGAATTCACCCCTCCACTTT.

This sequence joins TRBV19 and TRBJ1-5; the D gene is possibly TRBD1 (6 bases). This CDR3 has 16 amino acids. Between the trimmed V and J ends, which lost 0 bases and 0 bases, there was a span of 9 bases. Germline assignment: CDR1 LNHDA and CDR2 SQIVND (reference sequence). CDR3 in DNA: TGTGCCAGTAGTATAGACCAGGGGAATAGCAATCAGCCCCAGCATTTT. Its translation is CASSIDQGNSNQPQHF.

The chain employs TRBV7-6 and TRBJ2-1, with TRBD2 identical over 11 bases. Germline-derived CDR1 and CDR2 are SGHVS and FNYEAQ. The CDR3 length is 18 residues. V lost 5 bases, J lost 8 bases, and 17 bases stayed unmatched. The CDR3 DNA reads as TGTGCCAGCAGCCCTAGAGGGTCACTAGCGGGAGAATTGGATGAGCAGTTCTTC. Protein product: CASSPRGSLAGELDEQFF.

The genes are TRBV24-1 and TRBJ2-1, with D maybe TRBD1 (5 bases). V gave up 0 bases and J gave up 7 bases, with 15 bases separating them. Germline CDR1 KGHDR, CDR2 SFDVKD. The CDR3 is 16 residues long. The CDR3 nucleotides read TGTGCCACCAGTGATTTGGAAGGGGCAATGTTGAATGAGCAGTTCTTC. Translating gives CATSDLEGAMLNEQFF.

The J gene is TRBJ1-4, the V gene TRBV6-5; 8 positions agree with TRBD1. Germline V gene data show CDR1 as MNHEY and CDR2 as SVGAGI. Trimming cost V 5 bases and J 12 bases; bases outside gene matches: 11. The CDR3 contains 14 residues. The chain's CDR3 is CASSRDRTKGELFF. CDR3 nucleotide sequence: TGTGCCAGCAGTCGGGACAGGACTAAAGGGGAACTGTTTTTT.

This clone was seen once. The chain's CDR3 is CASRTGVPGELFF. In DNA form, the CDR3 reads TGTGCCAGCAGAACGGGGGTCCCCGGGGAGCTGTTTTTT. The rearrangement links TRBV11-3 to TRBJ2-2, with a possible D match to TRBD2 (6 bases). The germline gives CDR1 SGHNT, CDR2 YENEEA. V was shortened by 6 bases and J by 6 bases, with 11 bases between the two germline ends. This CDR3 has 13 residues.

The genes are TRBV6-6 and TRBJ2-5, with a possible D match to TRBD1 (5 bases). Germline lookup yields CDR1 MNHNY and CDR2 SVGAGI (reference sequence). The CDR3 is made up of 16 amino acids. Trimming left V 0 bases short and J 3 bases short, with 14 bases between. The CDR3 coding sequence is TGTGCCAGCAGTTACTCGTGGGGCAGGGCGGAAGAGACCCAGTACTTC. It yields the protein CASSYSWGRAEETQYF.

This clone has just a few counts. V and J are TRBV18 and TRBJ2-7, with D possibly matching TRBD1 (6 bases). Looked up from germline, CDR1 is KGHSH and CDR2 is LQKENI. There are 13 residues in the CDR3. V lost 5 bases and J 4 bases, leaving 12 bases between the germline ends. The CDR3 sequence is CASSGGQLYEQYF. CDR3 sequence (DNA): TGTGCCAGCTCAGGCGGACAGCTTTACGAGCAGTACTTC.

The chain joins TRBV24-1 to TRBJ2-1; 13 bases line up with TRBD2. The CDR3 sequence is 18 residues long. V was clipped by 1 base and J by 9 bases; unmatched bases: 11. CDR1 and CDR2 (germline): KGHDR, SFDVKD. The CDR3 loop is CATSDFGLAGEQGTEQFF. The CDR3 nucleotides read TGTGCCACCAGTGATTTTGGACTAGCGGGAGAACAGGGAACTGAGCAGTTCTTC.

This clone appeared a few times. The chain uses TRBV27 and TRBJ1-4; 10 nucleotides line up with TRBD1. V shed 6 bases, J shed 6 bases, and the junction held 7 bases outside the gene matches. The CDR3 loop spans 15 amino acids. Germline-derived CDR1 and CDR2 are MNHEY and SMNVEV (reference sequence). CDR3 amino acids: CASRILGTGDEKLFF. CDR3 in DNA: TGTGCCAGCAGAATACTCGGGACAGGGGATGAAAAACTGTTTTTT.